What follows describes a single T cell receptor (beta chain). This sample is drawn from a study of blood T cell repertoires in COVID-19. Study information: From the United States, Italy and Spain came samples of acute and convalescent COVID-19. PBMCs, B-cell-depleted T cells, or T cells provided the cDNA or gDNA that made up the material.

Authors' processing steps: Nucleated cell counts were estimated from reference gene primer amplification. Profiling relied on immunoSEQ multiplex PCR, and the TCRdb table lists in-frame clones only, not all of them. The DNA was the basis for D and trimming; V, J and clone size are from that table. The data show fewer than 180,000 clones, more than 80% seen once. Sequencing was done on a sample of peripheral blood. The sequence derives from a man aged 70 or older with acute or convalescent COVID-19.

The CDR3 DNA reads as TGTGCCAGTATTGACAGGACCTATGGCTACACCTTC. This codes for CASIDRTYGYTF. The chain employs TRBV19 and TRBJ1-2; D might be TRBD1 (6 bases). The V end lost 7 bases, the J end lost 4 bases, and 10 bases lay between the germline ends. The germline V gene encodes CDR1 LNHDA and CDR2 SQIVND (reference sequence). The CDR3 spans 12 residues.